The 14 T cell receptor beta chains below were found in one sample sequenced in a study of cytomegalovirus exposure and HLA in healthy donors (dated by TCRdb to 2015 to 2018). Preparation of the library involved the immunoSEQ multiplex PCR assay. For the multiplex PCR, a mixture combining 60 forward primers for TCR Vbeta segments and 13 reverse primers for TCR Jbeta segments was used. The table comes from immuneACCESS by way of TCRdb, which keeps in-frame sequences with V and J called. Part of the clones is missing from these tables; in studies checked, under half for an unresolved V gene and the rest for unknown reasons. The sample contains under 200,000 clones, around 73% of them found a single time. The top ten constitute about 4.9% of the sample. Sequencing input: PBMCs. The receptor set was obtained from a woman younger than 35 in good health and CMV-seropositive.

This clone was seen a few times. The J gene is TRBJ2-3, the V gene TRBV18, with a possible D match to TRBD1 (5 bases). The V end was cut by 4 bases, the J end by 6 bases, with 14 bases between. The V gene's germline CDR1 is KGHSH and CDR2 LQKENI. The CDR3 runs 14 residues. The CDR3: CASSLDIGADTQYF. DNA of the CDR3: TGTGCCAGCTCACTCGATATAGGGGCGGATACGCAGTATTTT. Filled out from reference TRBV18 and TRBJ2-3, the complete variable domain reads NAGVMQNPRHLVRRRGQEARLRCSPMKGHSHVYWYRQLPEEGLKFMVYLQKENIIDESGMPKERFSAEFPKEGPSILRIQQVVRGDSAAYFCASSLDIGADTQYFGPGTRLTVL.

The rearrangement uses TRBV19 and TRBJ2-5; 8 bases match TRBD2. Germline loops: CDR1 LNHDA, CDR2 SQIVND (reference sequence). Trimming removed 9 bases from V and 5 bases from J; junction bases left unmatched: 11. The CDR3 is made up of 14 amino acids. The CDR3 loop is CARKRSGGLETQYF. DNA for the CDR3: TGTGCCAGAAAGAGGAGCGGGGGCCTCGAGACCCAGTACTTC.

The V and J genes are TRBV7-9 and TRBJ2-2; D may be TRBD2 (5 bases). In germline, CDR1 is SEHNR, CDR2 FQNEAQ (reference sequence). The CDR3 has 14 amino acids. The V end was cut by 4 bases, the J end by 5 bases, with 11 bases between. CDR3 loop: CASSWGVGTGELFF. In DNA, the CDR3 is TGTGCCAGCAGCTGGGGAGTCGGTACCGGGGAGCTGTTTTTT.

V gene TRBV9 combines with J gene TRBJ1-2; the D is unclear. Looked up from germline, CDR1 is SGDLS and CDR2 is YYNGEE. This CDR3 is 15 amino acids long. V was trimmed by 5 bases and J by 0 bases, leaving 14 bases between them. DNA for the CDR3: TGTGCCAGCAGTGCATCCATGTCGGCTAACTATGGCTACACCTTC. Residues: CASSASMSANYGYTF.

The chain employs TRBV27 and TRBJ2-3; 7 nucleotides agree with TRBD1. Germline V CDR1 and CDR2: MNHEY, SMNVEV (reference sequence). J gave up 0 bases and V 4 bases, and 10 bases lay outside the gene matches. This CDR3 spans 17 amino acids. The CDR3 DNA reads TGTGCCAGCAGTTCCCTGAGGACAGGATCTAGCACAGATACGCAGTATTTT. Translated: CASSSLRTGSSTDTQYF.

The chain has TRBV14 and TRBJ2-3, with 9 bases lining up with TRBD1. CDR1 and CDR2 (germline): SGHDN, FVKESK. The CDR3 is 15 residues long. V shed 0 bases and J 6 bases; nucleotides not matched to a gene: 4. CDR3 in amino acids: CASSQEQGAWDTQYF. The CDR3 DNA reads TGTGCCAGCAGCCAAGAACAGGGGGCTTGGGATACGCAGTATTTT.

The genes are TRBV6-5 and TRBJ1-6; 7 nucleotides align to TRBD1. J lost 5 bases, V lost 2 bases, and 3 bases had no gene match. The CDR3 runs to 15 residues. From germline, CDR1 is MNHEY and CDR2 SVGAGI. The CDR3 coding sequence is TGTGCCAGCAGTTACGGGACAGTAGATAATTCACCCCTCCACTTT. It encodes CASSYGTVDNSPLHF.

The chain uses TRBV4-2 and TRBJ2-5, with 12 bases fitting TRBD2. The DNA end lines up better with TRBJ2-7; the J call may be wrong. The CDR3 is 15 amino acids. Germline values: CDR1 LGHNA, CDR2 YNFKEQ. Written as DNA, the CDR3 is TGTGCCAGCAGCCAAGGACTAGCGGGGGTGTACGAGCAGTACTTC. Translating gives CASSQGLAGVYEQYF.

This clone has more than one count but fewer than ten. The J gene is TRBJ2-3, the V gene TRBV5-6, with 10 nucleotides matching TRBD1. V lost 4 bases, J lost 1 base, and 3 bases stayed unmatched. The CDR3 runs to 15 residues. Germline CDR1 is SGHDT and CDR2 is YYEEEE. Written as DNA, the CDR3 is TGTGCCAGCAGCGCCGGGACAGGGGGCACAGATACGCAGTATTTT. Translating it yields CASSAGTGGTDTQYF.

This clone was observed a few times. The genes are TRBV6-6 and TRBJ2-5, with a tentative D call TRBD2 (6 bases). Germline V CDR1 and CDR2: MNHNY, SVGAGI (reference sequence). V was trimmed by 6 bases and J by 5 bases, leaving 16 bases between them. CDR3 length: 14 amino acids. The CDR3 loop is CASRIRTSGETQYF. The DNA of the CDR3 is TGTGCCAGCAGGATACGAACGAGCGGGGAGACCCAGTACTTC.

The chain couples TRBV19 to TRBJ1-1, with D perhaps TRBD1 (5 bases). Germline V gene sequence: CDR1 LNHDA, CDR2 SQIVND (reference sequence). This CDR3 has 13 amino acids. Trimming took off 8 bases at V and 0 bases at J, with 10 bases between the two ends. The CDR3 sequence: CASAGGVNTEAFF. For the CDR3, the DNA is TGTGCCAGTGCCGGGGGGGTGAACACTGAAGCTTTCTTT.

This rearrangement joins TRBV27 to TRBJ2-7; no firm D call. This CDR3 region has 17 residues. From germline, CDR1 is MNHEY and CDR2 SMNVEV (reference sequence). V shed 8 bases and J shed 1 base, with 24 bases lying between them. CDR3 protein: CASGLRSPDTWSYEQYF. For the CDR3, the DNA is TGTGCCAGCGGCCTTCGATCGCCCGACACGTGGTCCTACGAGCAGTACTTC.

The chain couples TRBV7-2 to TRBJ2-5, with D perhaps TRBD1 (5 bases). The end of the DNA aligns better with TRBJ2-7, so the J call may be wrong. This CDR3 comprises 15 residues. CDR1 is SGHTA and CDR2 is FQGNSA in the germline V gene. In nucleotides, the CDR3 is TGTGCCAGCAGCTTAAGTTCGACAGCATCCTACGAGCAGTACTTC. As protein: CASSLSSTASYEQYF.

V is TRBV5-1 and J is TRBJ2-1, with 7 bases that match TRBD1. The germline V gene encodes CDR1 SGHRS and CDR2 YFSETQ. The CDR3 extends over 14 amino acids. After removal of 0 bases from V and 5 bases from J, the junction contained 2 bases not matched to a gene. This CDR3 reads CASSLGQGHNEQFF. The CDR3 region has the DNA TGCGCCAGCAGCTTGGGACAGGGTCACAATGAGCAGTTCTTC.